The sequence of this T cell receptor (beta chain) was determined in a study of T-cell reconstitution after alpha-beta-depleted transplantation in children. A library of TCRbeta sequences, prepared with unique molecular identifiers, was generated. TCRdb used MiXCR to reprocess the PCR reads, holding one entry per CDR3 protein. The table lists approximately 170,000 distinct CDR3 sequences, 11% of them singletons, with about 12% in the top ten. Trimming removed 6 bases at V and 1 base at J, with 12 bases between. This CDR3 has 14 amino acids. CDR1 SGHDN and CDR2 FVKESK come from the germline V gene. This clonotype was observed many times.

This receptor was taken from a boy aged 2 to 10 with acute myeloid leukemia, due to receive a stem cell transplant. V is TRBV14 and J is TRBJ1-1, with D uncertain. The sequencing used PBMCs, collected before TCRalphabeta/CD19-depleted stem cell transplant. CDR3 DNA: TGTGCCAGCAGGACCGGGAATAAGAACACTGAAGCTTTCTTT. Its translation: CASRTGNKNTEAFF.